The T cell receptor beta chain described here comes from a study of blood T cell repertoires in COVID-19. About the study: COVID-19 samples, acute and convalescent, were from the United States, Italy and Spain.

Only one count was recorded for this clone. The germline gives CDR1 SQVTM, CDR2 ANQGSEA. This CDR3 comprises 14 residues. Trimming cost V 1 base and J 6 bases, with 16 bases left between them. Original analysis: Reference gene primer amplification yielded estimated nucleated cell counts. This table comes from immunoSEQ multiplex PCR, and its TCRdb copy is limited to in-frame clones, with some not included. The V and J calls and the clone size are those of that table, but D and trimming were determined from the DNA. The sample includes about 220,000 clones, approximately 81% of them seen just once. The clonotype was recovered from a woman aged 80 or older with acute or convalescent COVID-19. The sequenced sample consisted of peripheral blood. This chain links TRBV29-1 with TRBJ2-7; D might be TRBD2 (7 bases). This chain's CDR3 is CSVEVGGGGSEQYF. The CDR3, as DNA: TGCAGCGTTGAAGTGGGAGGGGGGGGCTCCGAGCAGTACTTC.